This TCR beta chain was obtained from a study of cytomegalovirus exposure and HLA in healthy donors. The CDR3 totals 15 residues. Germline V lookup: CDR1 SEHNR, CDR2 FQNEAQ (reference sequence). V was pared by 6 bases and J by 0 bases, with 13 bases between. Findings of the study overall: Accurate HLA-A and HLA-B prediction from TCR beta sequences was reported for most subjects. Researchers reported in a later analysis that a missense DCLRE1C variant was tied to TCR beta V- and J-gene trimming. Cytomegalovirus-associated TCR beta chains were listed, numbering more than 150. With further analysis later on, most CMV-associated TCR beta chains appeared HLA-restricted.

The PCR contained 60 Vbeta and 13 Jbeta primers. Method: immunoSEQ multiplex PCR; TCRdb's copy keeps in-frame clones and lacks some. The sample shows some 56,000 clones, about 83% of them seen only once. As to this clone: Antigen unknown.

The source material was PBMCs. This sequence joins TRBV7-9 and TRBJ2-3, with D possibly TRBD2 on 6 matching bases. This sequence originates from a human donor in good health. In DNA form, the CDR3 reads TGTGCCAGCAGTCCGGGCAGCGGGAGCACAGATACGCAGTATTTT. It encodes CASSPGSGSTDTQYF.